The 7 T cell receptor beta chains in this list originate from one sample, sequenced in a study of sequential checkpoint blockade in melanoma (dated by TCRdb to the late 2010s). The treatment or condition label, as the study defines it: randomized to nivolumab then ipilimumab (arm A) or the reverse (arm B). Library prep was done by the immunoSEQ multiplex PCR assay. The source is immuneACCESS, and TCRdb retained only in-frame sequences with V and J called. Part of the clones is not carried over; for the studies checked, unresolved V genes explain less than half of this, and the remainder is unexplained. In all, the sample holds tens of thousands of clones, and approximately 81% of those were seen once. The ten largest clones take up around 10% of the sample. Sequences were derived from CD8+ T cells sorted from blood (inferred from file names), sampled from a patient given nivolumab and ipilimumab in sequence. The receptors shown here come from a human donor with melanoma.

The rearrangement uses TRBV27 and TRBJ2-1; perhaps TRBD1 as D (6 bases). V lost 6 bases, J lost 0 bases, and 9 bases lay in between. The CDR3 extends over 14 amino acids. Germline V gene lookup returns CDR1 MNHEY and CDR2 SMNVEV (reference sequence). The CDR3 region is CASSDRSSYNEQFF. CDR3 nucleotides: TGTGCCAGCAGCGACAGGAGCTCCTACAATGAGCAGTTCTTC.

The chain uses TRBV27 and TRBJ2-7; 8 bases match TRBD2. CDR1 and CDR2 (germline): MNHEY, SMNVEV (reference sequence). CDR3 length: 15 amino acids. V shed 0 bases and J 3 bases; nucleotides not matched to a gene: 4. The DNA of the CDR3 is TGTGCCAGCAGTTTATCGCGGGGGGCCCACTACGAGCAGTACTTC. Amino acids: CASSLSRGAHYEQYF.

V usage is TRBV27 and J usage is TRBJ2-5, with 7 nucleotides matching TRBD2. With 4 bases clipped from V and 5 bases from J, the junction kept 13 bases outside the gene matches. This CDR3 is 16 amino acids long. Germline CDR1 MNHEY, CDR2 SMNVEV (reference sequence). CDR3 region: CASSSRTSVFAETQYF. Written as DNA, the CDR3 is TGTGCCAGCAGTTCGCGGACTAGTGTCTTTGCGGAGACCCAGTACTTC.

This clone has only a few counts. V gene TRBV7-9 combines with J gene TRBJ1-1, with a tentative D call TRBD1 (6 bases). Germline-derived CDR1 and CDR2 are SEHNR and FQNEAQ (reference sequence). Trimming took off 1 base at V and 2 bases at J, with 20 bases between the two ends. The CDR3 is made up of 18 amino acids. The CDR3, as DNA: TGTGCCAGCAGCTTAGTTTATAAGACCACAGGGCCTAACACTGAAGCTTTCTTT. Translation gives CASSLVYKTTGPNTEAFF.

V and J are TRBV7-9 and TRBJ1-4; no clear D gene. In germline, CDR1 is SEHNR, CDR2 FQNEAQ (reference sequence). V lost 3 bases, J lost 8 bases, and 19 bases lay in between. CDR3 length equals 16 residues. For the CDR3, the DNA is TGTGCCAGCAGCTTCCCAGAGGACCCCTCGGGGGAAAAACTGTTTTTT. Protein sequence: CASSFPEDPSGEKLFF.

Remarks on this clone: The sample contains more than one DNA sequence encoding this CDR3. The chain couples TRBV5-1 to TRBJ2-7, with D unresolved. The CDR3 length is 14 residues. Germline CDR1 is SGHRS and CDR2 is YFSETQ. The germline V and J ends were trimmed by 0 bases and 0 bases, with 7 bases remaining between them. The CDR3: CASSLALDSYEQYF. The CDR3 DNA is TGCGCCAGCAGCTTGGCACTTGACTCCTACGAGCAGTACTTC.

The chain links TRBV28 to TRBJ1-5; 7 bases align to TRBD1. V was clipped by 0 bases and J by 6 bases; unmatched bases: 5. Germline lookup yields CDR1 MDHEN and CDR2 SYDVKM. CDR3 length: 15 amino acids. The CDR3: CASSLWQGVGQPQHF. The CDR3 DNA is TGTGCCAGCAGTTTATGGCAGGGGGTTGGTCAGCCCCAGCATTTT. Filled out from reference TRBV28 and TRBJ1-5, the complete variable domain reads DVKVTQSSRYLVKRTGEKVFLECVQDMDHENMFWYRQDPGLGLRLIYFSYDVKMKEKGDIPEGYSVSREKKERFSLILESASTNQTSMYLCASSLWQGVGQPQHFGDGTRLSIL.